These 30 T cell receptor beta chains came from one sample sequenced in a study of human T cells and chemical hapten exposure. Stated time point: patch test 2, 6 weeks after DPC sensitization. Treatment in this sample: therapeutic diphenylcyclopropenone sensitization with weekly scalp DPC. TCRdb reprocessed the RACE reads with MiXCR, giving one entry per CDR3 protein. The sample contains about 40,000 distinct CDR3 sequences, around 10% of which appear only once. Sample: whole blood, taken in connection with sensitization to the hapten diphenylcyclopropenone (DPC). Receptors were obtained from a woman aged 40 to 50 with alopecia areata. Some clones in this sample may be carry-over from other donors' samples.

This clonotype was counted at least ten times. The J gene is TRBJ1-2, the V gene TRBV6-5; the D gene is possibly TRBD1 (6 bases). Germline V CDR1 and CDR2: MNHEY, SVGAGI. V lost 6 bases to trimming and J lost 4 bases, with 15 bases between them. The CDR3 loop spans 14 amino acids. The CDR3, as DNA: TGTGCCAGCAGCCCGGGGGCCGCCTCCTATGGCTACACCTTC. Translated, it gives CASSPGAASYGYTF.

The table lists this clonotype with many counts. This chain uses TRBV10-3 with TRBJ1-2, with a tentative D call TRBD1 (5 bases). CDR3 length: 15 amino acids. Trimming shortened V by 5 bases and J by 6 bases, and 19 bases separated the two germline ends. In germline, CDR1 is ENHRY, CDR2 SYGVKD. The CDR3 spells CAISLKVGDDDGYTF. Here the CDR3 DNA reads TGTGCCATCAGTCTCAAGGTTGGGGACGATGATGGCTACACCTTC.

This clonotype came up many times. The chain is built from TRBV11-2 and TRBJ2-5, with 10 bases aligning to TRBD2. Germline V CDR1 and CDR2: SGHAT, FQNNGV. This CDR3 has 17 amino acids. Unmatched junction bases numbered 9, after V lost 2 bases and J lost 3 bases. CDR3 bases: TGTGCCAGCAGCTTAAACAATGTCCTAGCGGGGGAAGAGACCCAGTACTTC. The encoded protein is CASSLNNVLAGEETQYF.

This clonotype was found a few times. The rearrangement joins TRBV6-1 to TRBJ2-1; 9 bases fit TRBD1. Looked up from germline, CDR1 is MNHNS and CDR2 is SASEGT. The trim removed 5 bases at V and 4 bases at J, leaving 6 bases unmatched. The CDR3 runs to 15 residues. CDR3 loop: CASSSGTGTYNEQFF. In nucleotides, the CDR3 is TGTGCCAGCAGTTCCGGGACAGGGACTTACAATGAGCAGTTCTTC.

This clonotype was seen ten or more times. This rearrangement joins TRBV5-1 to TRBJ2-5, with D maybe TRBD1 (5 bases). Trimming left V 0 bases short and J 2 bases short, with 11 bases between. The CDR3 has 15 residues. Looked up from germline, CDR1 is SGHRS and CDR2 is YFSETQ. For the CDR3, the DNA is TGCGCCAGCAGCTTGGCGTCGGCAGGGCAAGAGACCCAGTACTTC. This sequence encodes CASSLASAGQETQYF.

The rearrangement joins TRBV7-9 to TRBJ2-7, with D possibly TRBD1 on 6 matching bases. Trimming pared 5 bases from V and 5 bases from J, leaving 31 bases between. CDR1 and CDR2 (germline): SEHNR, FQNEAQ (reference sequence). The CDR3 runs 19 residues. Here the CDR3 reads CASSPPGGRGVRALDEQYF. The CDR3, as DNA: TGTGCCAGCAGCCCGCCTGGGGGCCGGGGCGTAAGGGCCCTCGACGAGCAGTACTTC.

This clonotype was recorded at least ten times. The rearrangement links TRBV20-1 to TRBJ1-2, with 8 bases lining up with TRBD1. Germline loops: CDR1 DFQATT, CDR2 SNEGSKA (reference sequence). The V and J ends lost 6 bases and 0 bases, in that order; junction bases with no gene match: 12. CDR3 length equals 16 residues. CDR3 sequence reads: CSAHTGQGRSNYGYTF. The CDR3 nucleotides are TGCAGTGCCCACACTGGACAGGGACGTTCTAACTATGGCTACACCTTC.

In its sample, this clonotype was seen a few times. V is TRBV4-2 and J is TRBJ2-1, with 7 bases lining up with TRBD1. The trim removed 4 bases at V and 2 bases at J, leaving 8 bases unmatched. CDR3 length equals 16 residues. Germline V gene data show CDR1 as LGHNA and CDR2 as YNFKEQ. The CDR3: CASSRLQGTPYNEQFF. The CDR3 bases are TGTGCCAGCAGCCGATTACAGGGGACACCCTACAATGAGCAGTTCTTC.

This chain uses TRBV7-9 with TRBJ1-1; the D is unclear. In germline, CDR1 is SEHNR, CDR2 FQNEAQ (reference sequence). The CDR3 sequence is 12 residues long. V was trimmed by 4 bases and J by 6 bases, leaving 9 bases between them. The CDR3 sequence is CASSSVGAEAFF. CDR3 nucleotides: TGTGCCAGCAGCTCAGTCGGGGCTGAAGCTTTCTTT. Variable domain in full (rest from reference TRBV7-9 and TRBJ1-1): DTGVSQNPRHKITKRGQNVTFRCDPISEHNRLYWYRQTLGQGPEFLTYFQNEAQLEKSRLLSDRFSAERPKGSFSTLEIQRTEQGDSAMYLCASSSVGAEAFFGQGTRLTVV.

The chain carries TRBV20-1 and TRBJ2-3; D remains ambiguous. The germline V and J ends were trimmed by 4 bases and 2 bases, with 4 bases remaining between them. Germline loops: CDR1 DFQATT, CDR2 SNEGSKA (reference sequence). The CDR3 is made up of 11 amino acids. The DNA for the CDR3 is TGCAGTGCTACCAACACAGATACGCAGTATTTT. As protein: CSATNTDTQYF.

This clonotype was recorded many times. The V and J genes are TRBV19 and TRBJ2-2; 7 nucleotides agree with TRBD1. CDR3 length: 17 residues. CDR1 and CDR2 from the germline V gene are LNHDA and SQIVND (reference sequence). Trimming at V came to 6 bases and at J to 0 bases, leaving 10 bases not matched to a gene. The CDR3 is CASRERTGKANTGELFF. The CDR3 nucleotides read TGTGCCAGTAGAGAACGGACAGGCAAAGCGAACACCGGGGAGCTGTTTTTT. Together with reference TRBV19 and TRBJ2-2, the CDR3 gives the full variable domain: DGGITQSPKYLFRKEGQNVTLSCEQNLNHDAMYWYRQDPGQGLRLIYYSQIVNDFQKGDIAEGYSVSREKKESFPLTVTSAQKNPTAFYLCASRERTGKANTGELFFGEGSRLTVL.

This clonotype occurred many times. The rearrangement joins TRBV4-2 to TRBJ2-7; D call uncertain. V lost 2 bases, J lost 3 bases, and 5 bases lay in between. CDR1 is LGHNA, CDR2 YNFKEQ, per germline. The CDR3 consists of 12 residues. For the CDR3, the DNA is TGTGCCAGCAGCCAACACGTCTACGAGCAGTACTTC. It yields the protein CASSQHVYEQYF.

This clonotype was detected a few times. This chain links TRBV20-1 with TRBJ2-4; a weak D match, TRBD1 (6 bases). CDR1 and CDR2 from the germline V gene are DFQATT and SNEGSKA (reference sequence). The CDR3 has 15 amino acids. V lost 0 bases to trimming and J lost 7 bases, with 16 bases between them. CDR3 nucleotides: TGCAGTGCTAGAGAACGAAAGGGGGTGGAGAACATTCAGTACTTC. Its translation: CSARERKGVENIQYF.

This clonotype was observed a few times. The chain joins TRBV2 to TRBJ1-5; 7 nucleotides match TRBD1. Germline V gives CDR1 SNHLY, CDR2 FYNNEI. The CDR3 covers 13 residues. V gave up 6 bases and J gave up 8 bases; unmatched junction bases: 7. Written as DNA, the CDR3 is TGTGCCAGCAGAGAACAGGGGTTTGAGCCCCAGCATTTT. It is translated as CASREQGFEPQHF.

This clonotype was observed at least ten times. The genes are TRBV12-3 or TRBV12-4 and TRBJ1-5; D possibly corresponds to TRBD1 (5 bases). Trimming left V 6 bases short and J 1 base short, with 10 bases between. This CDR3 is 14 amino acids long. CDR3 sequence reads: CASSADSSNQPQHF. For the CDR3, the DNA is TGTGCCAGCAGCGCCGACAGCAGCAATCAGCCCCAGCATTTT.

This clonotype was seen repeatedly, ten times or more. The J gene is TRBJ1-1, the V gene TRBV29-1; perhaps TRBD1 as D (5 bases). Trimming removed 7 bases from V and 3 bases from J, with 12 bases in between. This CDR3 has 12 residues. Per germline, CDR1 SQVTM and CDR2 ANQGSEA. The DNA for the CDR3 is TGCAGCGGGGGGATGGAGGACACTGAAGCTTTCTTT. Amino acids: CSGGMEDTEAFF.

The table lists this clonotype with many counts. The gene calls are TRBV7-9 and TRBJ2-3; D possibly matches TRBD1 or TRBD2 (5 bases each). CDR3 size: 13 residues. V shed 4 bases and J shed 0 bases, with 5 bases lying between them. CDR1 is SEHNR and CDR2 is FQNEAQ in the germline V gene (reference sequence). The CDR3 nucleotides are TGTGCCAGCAGCTGGGGGAGCACAGATACGCAGTATTTT. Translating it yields CASSWGSTDTQYF. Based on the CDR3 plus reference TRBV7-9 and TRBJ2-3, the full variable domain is DTGVSQNPRHKITKRGQNVTFRCDPISEHNRLYWYRQTLGQGPEFLTYFQNEAQLEKSRLLSDRFSAERPKGSFSTLEIQRTEQGDSAMYLCASSWGSTDTQYFGPGTRLTVL.

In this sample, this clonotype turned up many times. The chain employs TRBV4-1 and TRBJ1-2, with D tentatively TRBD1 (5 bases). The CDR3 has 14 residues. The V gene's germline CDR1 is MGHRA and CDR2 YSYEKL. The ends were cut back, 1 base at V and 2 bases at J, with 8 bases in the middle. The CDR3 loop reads CASSQGYRNYGYTF. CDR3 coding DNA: TGCGCCAGCAGCCAAGGATACAGGAACTATGGCTACACCTTC.

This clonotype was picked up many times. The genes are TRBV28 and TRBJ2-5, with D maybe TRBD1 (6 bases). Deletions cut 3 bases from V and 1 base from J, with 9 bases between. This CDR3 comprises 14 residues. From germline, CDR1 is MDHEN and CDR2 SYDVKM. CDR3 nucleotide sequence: TGTGCCAGCAGTTTGAGACAGGCCCAAGAGACCCAGTACTTC. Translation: CASSLRQAQETQYF.

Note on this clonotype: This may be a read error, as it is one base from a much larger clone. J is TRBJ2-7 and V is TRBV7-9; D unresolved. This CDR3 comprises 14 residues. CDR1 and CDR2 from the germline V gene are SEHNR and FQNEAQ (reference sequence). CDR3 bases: TGTGCCAACAGCCGCTCAAATTCCGGGTACGAGCAGTACTTC. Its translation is CANSRSNSGYEQYF.

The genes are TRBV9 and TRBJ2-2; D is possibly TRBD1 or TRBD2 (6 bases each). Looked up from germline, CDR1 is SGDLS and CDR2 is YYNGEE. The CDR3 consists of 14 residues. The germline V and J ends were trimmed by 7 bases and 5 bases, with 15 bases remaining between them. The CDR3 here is CASGGGRGTGELFF. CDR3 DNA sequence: TGTGCCAGCGGAGGGGGGCGAGGAACCGGGGAGCTGTTTTTT. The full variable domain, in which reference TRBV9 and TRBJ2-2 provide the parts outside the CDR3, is DSGVTQTPKHLITATGQRVTLRCSPRSGDLSVYWYQQSLDQGLQFLIQYYNGEERAKGNILERFSAQQFPDLHSELNLSSLELGDSALYFCASGGGRGTGELFFGEGSRLTVL.

The CDR3 coding sequence is TGCGCCAGCAGCCCCGACGGGGCCACCACTTCGCCCCAGCATTTT. It specifies CASSPDGATTSPQHF. The V gene is TRBV4-1, the J gene TRBJ1-5; the D gene is possibly TRBD1 (5 bases). The CDR3 length is 15 residues. Germline CDR1 is MGHRA and CDR2 is YSYEKL. Trimming stripped 4 bases from V and 9 bases from J, with 19 bases between.

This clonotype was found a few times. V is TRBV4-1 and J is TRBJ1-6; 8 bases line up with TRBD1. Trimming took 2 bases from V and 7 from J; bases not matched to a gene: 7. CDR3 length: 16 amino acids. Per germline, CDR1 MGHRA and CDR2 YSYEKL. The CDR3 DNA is TGCGCCAGCAGCCAACCTAACAGGGGGTACAATTCACCCCTCCACTTT. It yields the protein CASSQPNRGYNSPLHF.

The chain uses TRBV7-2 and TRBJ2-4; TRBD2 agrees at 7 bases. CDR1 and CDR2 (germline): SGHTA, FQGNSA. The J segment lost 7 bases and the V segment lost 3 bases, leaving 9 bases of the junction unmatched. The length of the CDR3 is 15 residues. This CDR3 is CASSLGQGLSNIQYF. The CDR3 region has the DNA TGTGCCAGCAGCTTGGGCCAGGGACTATCGAACATTCAGTACTTC.

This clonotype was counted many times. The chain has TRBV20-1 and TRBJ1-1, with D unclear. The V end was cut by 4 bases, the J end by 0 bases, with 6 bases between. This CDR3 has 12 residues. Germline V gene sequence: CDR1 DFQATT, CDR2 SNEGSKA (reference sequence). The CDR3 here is CSATQMNTEAFF. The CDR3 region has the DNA TGCAGTGCTACACAGATGAACACTGAAGCTTTCTTT.

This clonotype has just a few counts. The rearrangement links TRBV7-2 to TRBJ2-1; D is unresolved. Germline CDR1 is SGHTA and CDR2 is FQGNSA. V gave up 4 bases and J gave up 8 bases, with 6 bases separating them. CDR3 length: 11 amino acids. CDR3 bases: TGTGCCAGCAGCTCGATATATGAGCAGTTCTTC. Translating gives CASSSIYEQFF.

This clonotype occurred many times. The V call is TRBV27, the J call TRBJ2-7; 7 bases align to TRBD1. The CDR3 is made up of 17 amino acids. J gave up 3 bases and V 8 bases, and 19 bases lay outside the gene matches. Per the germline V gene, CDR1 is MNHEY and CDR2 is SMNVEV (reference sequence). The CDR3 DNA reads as TGTGCCAGCGCCCACCGAAGCGTACTATCAGGGGGCTACGAGCAGTACTTC. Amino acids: CASAHRSVLSGGYEQYF.

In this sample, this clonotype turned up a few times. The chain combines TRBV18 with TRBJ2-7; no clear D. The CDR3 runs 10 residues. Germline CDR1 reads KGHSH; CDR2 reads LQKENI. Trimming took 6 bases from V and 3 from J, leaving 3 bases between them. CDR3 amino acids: CASSHYEQYF. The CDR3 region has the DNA TGTGCCAGCTCTCACTACGAGCAGTACTTC. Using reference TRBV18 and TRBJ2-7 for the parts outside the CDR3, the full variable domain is NAGVMQNPRHLVRRRGQEARLRCSPMKGHSHVYWYRQLPEEGLKFMVYLQKENIIDESGMPKERFSAEFPKEGPSILRIQQVVRGDSAAYFCASSHYEQYFGPGTRLTVT.

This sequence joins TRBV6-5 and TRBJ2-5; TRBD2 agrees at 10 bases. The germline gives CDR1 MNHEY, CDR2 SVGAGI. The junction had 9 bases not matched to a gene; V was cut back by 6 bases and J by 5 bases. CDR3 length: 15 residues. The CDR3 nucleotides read TGTGCCAGCAGCCCATCCGGGACTAGCGACGAGACCCAGTACTTC. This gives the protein CASSPSGTSDETQYF.

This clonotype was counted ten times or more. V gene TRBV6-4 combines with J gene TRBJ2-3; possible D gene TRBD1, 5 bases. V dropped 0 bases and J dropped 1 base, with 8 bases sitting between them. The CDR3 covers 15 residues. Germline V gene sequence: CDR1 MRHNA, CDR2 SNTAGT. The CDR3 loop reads CASSDSQGGTDTQYF. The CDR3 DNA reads TGTGCCAGCAGTGACTCTCAAGGGGGCACAGATACGCAGTATTTT.